Shown below are 31 T cell receptor beta chains from a single sample sequenced in a study of cytomegalovirus exposure and HLA in healthy donors. In the PCR, 60 Vbeta and 13 Jbeta primers were used. Profiling relied on immunoSEQ multiplex PCR, and the TCRdb table lists in-frame clones only, not all of them. Of some 87,000 clones in the sample, over 70% were seen once. Sample: PBMCs. These receptors all stem from a woman aged 40-49 years in good health and CMV-seropositive.

V and J are TRBV7-9 and TRBJ1-2, with TRBD1 matching 9 bases. Losses at the gene ends were 3 bases for V and 4 bases for J; bases not matched to a gene: 3. CDR3 size: 14 residues. Looked up from germline, CDR1 is SEHNR and CDR2 is FQNEAQ (reference sequence). CDR3 sequence reads: CASSFQQGAYGYTF. CDR3 bases: TGTGCCAGCAGCTTCCAACAGGGGGCCTATGGCTACACCTTC.

The chain employs TRBV4-2 and TRBJ2-7; tentatively, D is TRBD2 (5 bases). Trimming pared 0 bases from V and 4 bases from J, leaving 16 bases between. This CDR3 is built from 16 residues. Germline CDR1 and CDR2: LGHNA and YNFKEQ. The CDR3 sequence: CASSQELGGRGYEQYF. The CDR3 nucleotides are TGTGCCAGCAGCCAAGAGTTAGGTGGACGGGGTTACGAGCAGTACTTC.

This chain connects TRBV25-1 to TRBJ1-5, with D possibly matching TRBD1 (5 bases). V lost 1 base and J 3 bases, leaving 10 bases between the germline ends. CDR1 MGHDK and CDR2 SYGVNS come from the germline V gene. The CDR3 totals 15 residues. The chain's CDR3 is CASSEWGEFNQPQHF. The CDR3 bases are TGTGCCAGCAGTGAATGGGGGGAATTCAATCAGCCCCAGCATTTT.

This clone occurred a few times. The chain has TRBV15 and TRBJ1-4; TRBD1 is a possible D gene (5 bases). Germline V CDR1 and CDR2: LNHNV, YYDKDF (reference sequence). Trimming stripped 0 bases from V and 5 bases from J, with 7 bases between. The CDR3 totals 14 residues. CDR3 DNA sequence: TGTGCCACCAGCAGAGATCGGGGGAATGAAAAACTGTTTTTT. Protein product: CATSRDRGNEKLFF.

This chain connects TRBV28 to TRBJ2-5; 7 nucleotides align to TRBD2. Germline values: CDR1 MDHEN, CDR2 SYDVKM. The CDR3 sequence is 17 residues long. V lost 4 bases and J lost 2; bases outside the gene matches: 13. The chain's CDR3 is CASSSPQQLAFQETQYF. The CDR3, as DNA: TGTGCCAGCAGTTCACCCCAGCAACTAGCGTTTCAAGAGACCCAGTACTTC.

The CDR3 DNA is TGCGCCAGCAGCCAAGTCTTGCGGGGGACACCTCCTGAAAAACTGTTTTTT. Protein sequence: CASSQVLRGTPPEKLFF. V is TRBV4-1 and J is TRBJ1-4; tentative D call: TRBD1 (6 bases). The CDR3 length is 17 residues. The V and J ends lost 1 base and 7 bases respectively, with 19 bases between them. The germline V gene encodes CDR1 MGHRA and CDR2 YSYEKL.

The genes are TRBV27 and TRBJ1-1; a weak D match, TRBD1 (5 bases). The ends were cut back, 5 bases at V and 0 bases at J, with 13 bases in the middle. The V gene's germline CDR1 is MNHEY and CDR2 SMNVEV (reference sequence). This CDR3 region has 15 residues. CDR3 loop: CASSRTYGMNTEAFF. CDR3 in DNA: TGTGCCAGCAGTCGGACATATGGTATGAACACTGAAGCTTTCTTT.

The rearrangement joins TRBV5-1 to TRBJ2-7; 7 nucleotides align to TRBD2. CDR1 is SGHRS, CDR2 YFSETQ, per germline. The V and J ends lost 1 base and 2 bases, in that order; junction bases with no gene match: 3. The CDR3 covers 14 residues. DNA for the CDR3: TGCGCCAGCAGCTTGCCTAGCGGCACCTACGAGCAGTACTTC. This translates into CASSLPSGTYEQYF.

The sample holds a few counts of this clone. The chain couples TRBV19 to TRBJ2-1; 8 positions match TRBD2. Per the germline V gene, CDR1 is LNHDA and CDR2 is SQIVND (reference sequence). The junction had 2 bases not matched to a gene; V was cut back by 1 base and J by 0 bases. The CDR3 totals 16 residues. Written as DNA, the CDR3 is TGTGCCAGTAGTATAGTGGCGGGGGGCTCCTACAATGAGCAGTTCTTC. This translates into CASSIVAGGSYNEQFF.

The genes are TRBV2 and TRBJ1-1, with 7 bases matching TRBD1. The CDR3 contains 13 residues. V trimming: 6 bases; J trimming: 8 bases; junction bases outside the gene matches: 9. Germline CDR1 and CDR2: SNHLY and FYNNEI. In nucleotides, the CDR3 is TGTGCCAGCAGAAACAGGGGATTGGGGGAAGCTTTCTTT. Its translation is CASRNRGLGEAFF.

The chain recombines TRBV30 with TRBJ2-1; 16 bases map to TRBD2. V dropped 1 base and J dropped 2; count of bases not matched to a gene: 2. This CDR3 spans 17 amino acids. Germline V lookup: CDR1 GTSNPN, CDR2 SVGIG (reference sequence). For the CDR3, the DNA is TGTGCCTGGAGTGGGGGACTAGCGGGAGGGCCCTACAATGAGCAGTTCTTC. As protein: CAWSGGLAGGPYNEQFF.

The rearrangement uses TRBV5-8 and TRBJ2-3; a weak D match, TRBD1 (6 bases). The germline V gene encodes CDR1 SGHTS and CDR2 YDEGEE. CDR3 size: 16 residues. Trimming removed 1 base at V and 3 bases at J, with 15 bases between. In DNA, the CDR3 is TGTGCCAGCAGCTTGTATGTGGGGGCGAAAACAGATACGCAGTATTTT. Its protein is CASSLYVGAKTDTQYF.

This clone was recorded only once. The chain recombines TRBV15 with TRBJ2-7, with 7 bases aligning to TRBD1. Per the germline V gene, CDR1 is LNHNV and CDR2 is YYDKDF (reference sequence). The ends lost 1 base at V and 4 bases at J; junction bases unmatched: 13. The CDR3 runs 17 residues. The CDR3 bases are TGTGCCACCAGCAGAGTAGTCGGGGCAGGGGGAAATTACGAGCAGTACTTC. This sequence encodes CATSRVVGAGGNYEQYF.

The V call is TRBV2, the J call TRBJ2-3, with 11 bases matching TRBD2. The CDR3 runs 18 residues. V lost 5 bases and J lost 2; bases outside the gene matches: 12. Per germline, CDR1 SNHLY and CDR2 FYNNEI. CDR3 in DNA: TGTGCCAGCAGTCGAAGTCCGGGACTAGCGGAACTCACAGATACGCAGTATTTT. This encodes CASSRSPGLAELTDTQYF.

The chain is built from TRBV6-1 and TRBJ1-4; 10 nucleotides agree with TRBD1. CDR3 length: 15 residues. With 6 bases clipped from V and 11 bases from J, the junction kept 12 bases outside the gene matches. From germline, CDR1 is MNHNS and CDR2 SASEGT. The CDR3 is CASRGDRGPIGKLFF. The DNA of the CDR3 is TGTGCCAGCAGGGGGGACAGGGGTCCCATTGGGAAACTGTTTTTT.

The gene calls are TRBV29-1 and TRBJ2-3; 7 nucleotides match TRBD2. The ends lost 6 bases at V and 4 bases at J; junction bases unmatched: 4. This CDR3 has 12 residues. Per the germline V gene, CDR1 is SQVTM and CDR2 is ANQGSEA. For the CDR3, the DNA is TGCAGCGTGCGGGAGAGCGCAGATACGCAGTATTTT. Translated: CSVRESADTQYF.

V gene TRBV4-1 combines with J gene TRBJ2-1; D uncertain. V lost 0 bases to trimming and J lost 10 bases, with 7 bases between them. From germline, CDR1 is MGHRA and CDR2 YSYEKL. This CDR3 is built from 12 residues. CDR3 DNA sequence: TGCGCCAGCAGCCAAGATAGTGTGGAGCAGTTCTTC. Its translation: CASSQDSVEQFF.

The V and J genes are TRBV5-8 and TRBJ2-3; D ambiguous. CDR1 and CDR2 (germline): SGHTS, YDEGEE. This CDR3 has 16 residues. Trimming took off 0 bases at V and 0 bases at J, with 11 bases between the two ends. Here the CDR3 DNA reads TGTGCCAGCAGCTTGGAGCCTACCATTAGCACAGATACGCAGTATTTT. The encoded protein is CASSLEPTISTDTQYF.

The CDR3 bases are TGTGCCAGCAGCCCGGACAGCTCTGGGGCCAACGTCCTGACTTTC. Translating it yields CASSPDSSGANVLTF. The genes are TRBV5-4 and TRBJ2-6; the D gene is possibly TRBD1 (6 bases). This CDR3 is built from 15 residues. Trimming took off 4 bases at V and 0 bases at J, with 8 bases between the two ends. Germline V gene data show CDR1 as SGHNT and CDR2 as YYREEE (reference sequence).

Only one count was recorded for this clone. The chain uses TRBV5-4 and TRBJ1-2; weak D call: TRBD1 (6 bases). This CDR3 spans 15 amino acids. Germline CDR1 and CDR2: SGHNT and YYREEE (reference sequence). V was pared by 3 bases and J by 8 bases, with 20 bases between. The CDR3 protein is CASSSVGQPTRGYTF. The CDR3 DNA is TGTGCCAGCAGCTCTGTTGGACAGCCGACTCGGGGCTACACCTTC.

The chain is built from TRBV14 and TRBJ2-1; 11 nucleotides align to TRBD2. CDR3 length: 18 residues. Germline lookup yields CDR1 SGHDN and CDR2 FVKESK. V shed 1 base, J shed 0 bases, and the junction held 5 bases outside the gene matches. The CDR3 protein is CASSQGPLAGGSYNEQFF. The CDR3 DNA sequence: TGTGCCAGCAGCCAAGGACCCCTAGCGGGGGGCTCCTACAATGAGCAGTTCTTC.

In DNA, the CDR3 is TGTGCCAGCAAAAACAGTATCTATGGCTACACCTTC. This sequence encodes CASKNSIYGYTF. The chain combines TRBV28 with TRBJ1-2; D not certain. CDR1 MDHEN and CDR2 SYDVKM come from the germline V gene. The CDR3 contains 12 residues. Trimming took 7 bases from V and 4 from J, leaving 10 bases between them.

The chain recombines TRBV29-1 with TRBJ2-1, with 7 bases identical to TRBD1. From germline, CDR1 is SQVTM and CDR2 ANQGSEA. The CDR3 extends over 12 amino acids. V dropped 7 bases and J dropped 6; count of bases not matched to a gene: 6. The CDR3 is CSADRAGNEQFF. CDR3 coding DNA: TGCAGCGCAGACAGGGCCGGCAATGAGCAGTTCTTC.

V and J are TRBV6-5 and TRBJ2-3; 7 bases map to TRBD2. J gave up 4 bases and V 2 bases, and 6 bases lay outside the gene matches. This CDR3 is built from 15 residues. Germline values: CDR1 MNHEY, CDR2 SVGAGI. CDR3 in DNA: TGTGCCAGCAGTTACGGGGGAGGGGCCCCAGATACGCAGTATTTT. It specifies CASSYGGGAPDTQYF.

This clone was detected only once. This chain connects TRBV1 to TRBJ2-2; the D call in the table, TRBD2, was not verified against the DNA. TRBV1 constitutes a pseudogene. The CDR3 is 15 amino acids. The CDR3 coding sequence is TGCACCAGCAGCCGGCGGTCTAGCCTAGCCGGGGAGCTGTTTTTT. It translates to CTSSRRSSLAGELFF.

The rearrangement uses TRBV13 and TRBJ2-1; 10 bases match TRBD2. CDR3 size: 16 residues. Per germline, CDR1 PRHDT and CDR2 FYEKMQ (reference sequence). V was clipped by 0 bases and J by 6 bases; unmatched bases: 5. The CDR3: CASSLGLAGARNEQFF. CDR3 in DNA: TGTGCCAGCAGCTTAGGGCTAGCGGGAGCTCGCAATGAGCAGTTCTTC.

The genes are TRBV7-7 and TRBJ1-3; maybe TRBD1 (6 bases). This CDR3 is built from 14 residues. In germline, CDR1 is SSHAT, CDR2 FNYEAQ (reference sequence). The V end lost 4 bases, the J end lost 5 bases, and 12 bases lay between the germline ends. The CDR3 coding sequence is TGTGCCAGCAGCTCTCAGGGGTCCCGAAACACCATATATTTT. As protein: CASSSQGSRNTIYF.

This clone was recorded once. The genes are TRBV7-8 and TRBJ1-3, with D perhaps TRBD1 (6 bases). The CDR3 extends over 20 amino acids. Germline-derived CDR1 and CDR2 are SGHVS and FQNEAQ. Trimming left V 2 bases short and J 1 base short, with 24 bases between. The CDR3 coding sequence is TGTGCCAGCAGCTTAAGTGATGCAGGGGTGGGTTTAGGGTCTGGAAACACCATATATTTT. Amino acid sequence: CASSLSDAGVGLGSGNTIYF.

The V and J genes are TRBV19 and TRBJ1-2; 12 nucleotides line up with TRBD1. The CDR3 is 16 residues long. The V gene end was trimmed by 5 bases and the J gene end by 4 bases; junction bases not matched to a gene: 8. CDR1 is LNHDA, CDR2 SQIVND, per germline (reference sequence). The CDR3 protein is CASSGPGQGAGYGYTF. Written as DNA, the CDR3 is TGTGCCAGTAGTGGCCCGGGACAGGGGGCGGGCTATGGCTACACCTTC.

The chain couples TRBV18 to TRBJ2-1; the match to TRBD2 covers 10 bases. Unmatched junction bases numbered 5, after V lost 1 base and J lost 5 bases. This CDR3 is 16 amino acids long. The V gene's germline CDR1 is KGHSH and CDR2 LQKENI. CDR3 protein: CASSPQTSGANNEQFF. The DNA of the CDR3 is TGTGCCAGCTCACCACAAACTAGCGGGGCCAACAATGAGCAGTTCTTC.

J is TRBJ2-2 and V is TRBV7-9, with TRBD2 matching 9 bases. CDR3 length: 15 residues. In germline, CDR1 is SEHNR, CDR2 FQNEAQ (reference sequence). V shed 7 bases, J shed 7 bases, and the junction held 10 bases outside the gene matches. This CDR3 reads CASNRGTSLIGELFF. The CDR3 DNA is TGTGCCAGCAACCGCGGGACTAGCCTTATCGGGGAGCTGTTTTTT.